A single sample gave rise to the 9 T cell receptor beta chains below, sequenced in a study of control samples from healthy donors and cancer patients. The method was immunoSEQ multiplex PCR; TCRdb's version includes in-frame clones alone and lacks a portion of them. There are about 410,000 clones in the sample; more than 80% occur only once, and approximately 6.3% lies in the top ten. The specimen sequenced was PBMCs. The receptors here all came from a man aged 35 to 55 with head and neck cancer.

The gene calls are TRBV5-1 and TRBJ1-3; TRBD1 is a possible D gene (5 bases). Deletions cut 0 bases from V and 0 bases from J, with 10 bases between. There are 16 residues in the CDR3. Germline CDR1 reads SGHRS; CDR2 reads YFSETQ. CDR3 sequence: CASSLGGEPSGNTIYF. The CDR3 region has the DNA TGCGCCAGCAGCTTGGGGGGGGAACCCTCTGGAAACACCATATATTTT.

The genes are TRBV19 and TRBJ1-2; the D gene is possibly TRBD1 (6 bases). The CDR3 is made up of 16 amino acids. CDR1 LNHDA and CDR2 SQIVND come from the germline V gene (reference sequence). The V end lost 4 bases, the J end lost 2 bases, and 17 bases lay between the germline ends. This CDR3 is CASSTYAGQTNYGYTF. CDR3 coding DNA: TGTGCCAGTAGTACTTACGCGGGACAAACGAACTATGGCTACACCTTC.

The chain combines TRBV29-1 with TRBJ1-2; 8 bases fit TRBD1. The V segment lost 6 bases and the J segment 4 bases; nucleotides outside the gene matches: 4. This CDR3 is built from 12 residues. In germline, CDR1 is SQVTM, CDR2 ANQGSEA. In nucleotides, the CDR3 is TGCAGCGTGGGACAGGTGGCCTATGGCTACACCTTC. As protein: CSVGQVAYGYTF.

This chain uses TRBV27 with TRBJ1-2, with TRBD1 matching over 7 bases. The CDR3 totals 17 residues. The germline gives CDR1 MNHEY, CDR2 SMNVEV (reference sequence). The ends lost 3 bases at V and 1 base at J; junction bases unmatched: 11. CDR3 nucleotides: TGTGCCAGCAGTTTGACGTATACAGGGGCCCTTAACTATGGCTACACCTTC. It encodes CASSLTYTGALNYGYTF.

The chain has TRBV29-1 and TRBJ2-5; D remains unclear. V was trimmed by 4 bases and J by 4 bases, leaving 4 bases between them. From germline, CDR1 is SQVTM and CDR2 ANQGSEA. This CDR3 is built from 10 residues. CDR3 nucleotide sequence: TGCAGCGTTGTGAGAGAGACCCAGTACTTC. This gives the protein CSVVRETQYF.

The rearrangement joins TRBV28 to TRBJ2-1, with a weak D call TRBD2 (7 bases). Germline V gene sequence: CDR1 MDHEN, CDR2 SYDVKM. Deletions cut 7 bases from V and 5 bases from J, with 15 bases between. This CDR3 contains 14 residues. CDR3 amino acids: CASMRGGANNEQFF. Here the CDR3 DNA reads TGTGCCAGCATGAGGGGGGGGGCTAACAATGAGCAGTTCTTC.

This chain connects TRBV5-1 to TRBJ2-7; 9 bases agree with TRBD1. The germline V gene has CDR1 SGHRS and CDR2 YFSETQ. The V segment lost 4 bases and the J segment 3 bases; nucleotides outside the gene matches: 5. CDR3 length equals 14 residues. CDR3 bases: TGCGCCAGCAGCCCCGGGGACAGGGTCTACGAGCAGTACTTC. Translated, it gives CASSPGDRVYEQYF.

The rearrangement uses TRBV12-3 or TRBV12-4 and TRBJ2-2; D remains ambiguous. CDR3 size: 13 residues. Trimming shortened V by 7 bases and J by 1 base, and 7 bases separated the two germline ends. This CDR3 is CASKPVNTGELFF. The CDR3 coding sequence is TGTGCCAGCAAACCGGTGAACACCGGGGAGCTGTTTTTT.

The V call is TRBV29-1, the J call TRBJ2-2, with a possible D match to TRBD1 (5 bases). The CDR3 is 14 amino acids. Trimming took off 3 bases at V and 3 bases at J, with 11 bases between the two ends. The germline V gene encodes CDR1 SQVTM and CDR2 ANQGSEA. The CDR3 loop is CSVDQGGYTGELFF. In DNA form, the CDR3 reads TGCAGCGTTGACCAGGGCGGTTACACCGGGGAGCTGTTTTTT.